This T cell receptor beta chain was sequenced during a study of cytomegalovirus exposure and HLA in healthy donors. In regard to this clone: What it recognizes is unknown.

The ends lost 0 bases at V and 1 base at J; junction bases unmatched: 4. This CDR3 has 15 amino acids. The germline CDR1 and CDR2 sequences are SGDLS and YYNGEE. The primer mix had 60 Vbeta and 13 Jbeta primers. Generated by immunoSEQ multiplex PCR, the TCRdb table keeps only in-frame clones and is missing some. The sample has 120,000 or so clones, 78% seen once. Donors counted as nominally healthy when sampled, yet unrecorded immune exposures were likely. Study outcomes and limitations: The dataset shows that most TCR sequences were rare, while some public TCRs occurred in many donors. HLA allele associations emerged for around 16,000 TCR beta sequences in a later analysis, at 0.05 false discovery rate.

The source is a woman in her thirties in good health and CMV-seronegative. Sequenced material: PBMCs. J is TRBJ2-7 and V is TRBV9; 7 bases align to TRBD2. CDR3 coding DNA: TGTGCCAGCAGCGTAGCTAGCGGCCCATCCTACGAGCAGTACTTC. It specifies CASSVASGPSYEQYF.